The 9 T cell receptor beta chains below come from one sample, sequenced in a study of blood T cell repertoires in COVID-19. Only in-frame clones appear in the TCRdb table, and some are missing; sequencing was by immunoSEQ multiplex PCR. The sample lists 150,000 to 200,000 clones, around 80% seen once, with roughly 20% in the top ten. The source material was peripheral blood. All receptors derive from a woman over 75 with acute or convalescent COVID-19.

The chain has TRBV11-3 and TRBJ1-1; D not certain. This CDR3 has 14 amino acids. V shed 1 base and J shed 0 bases, with 6 bases lying between them. Germline V gene sequence: CDR1 SGHNT, CDR2 YENEEA. CDR3 region: CASSLGGMNTEAFF. The CDR3 nucleotides read TGTGCCAGCAGCTTAGGAGGGATGAACACTGAAGCTTTCTTT. Based on the CDR3 plus reference TRBV11-3 and TRBJ1-1, the full variable domain is EAGVVQSPRYKIIEKKQPVAFWCNPISGHNTLYWYLQNLGQGPELLIRYENEEAVDDSQLPKDRFSAERLKGVDSTLKIQPAELGDSAVYLCASSLGGMNTEAFFGQGTRLTVV.

The DNA for the CDR3 is TGTGCCAGCAGCCAAGATCATAGGGGACTAGCGGCGAGCACAGATACGCAGTATTTT. Protein: CASSQDHRGLAASTDTQYF. The rearrangement uses TRBV14 and TRBJ2-3, with 11 bases matching TRBD2. The length of the CDR3 is 19 residues. Germline loops: CDR1 SGHDN, CDR2 FVKESK. V lost 0 bases and J lost 0; bases outside the gene matches: 8.

This sequence joins TRBV6-1 and TRBJ2-7; possible D gene TRBD1, 6 bases. Germline V gene lookup returns CDR1 MNHNS and CDR2 SASEGT. The CDR3 contains 16 residues. V lost 2 bases and J lost 7, with 21 bases in between. The CDR3, as DNA: TGTGCCAGCAGTGAAAGGGCACAGGGAATAGGCTTTGAGCAGTACTTC. Translating it yields CASSERAQGIGFEQYF.

The chain combines TRBV19 with TRBJ1-6; 8 nucleotides agree with TRBD1. After removal of 9 bases from V and 3 bases from J, the junction contained 4 bases not matched to a gene. This CDR3 has 14 amino acids. Germline V gene sequence: CDR1 LNHDA, CDR2 SQIVND (reference sequence). CDR3 bases: TGTGCCAGCCGGGACAGGAGCTATAATTCACCCCTCCACTTT. Protein product: CASRDRSYNSPLHF.

About this clone itself: Other DNA sequences of this sample code for an identical CDR3. V is TRBV6-5 and J is TRBJ1-2; 10 nucleotides match TRBD1. This CDR3 has 13 amino acids. The germline V gene has CDR1 MNHEY and CDR2 SVGAGI. The V gene end was trimmed by 5 bases and the J gene end by 4 bases; junction bases not matched to a gene: 1. CDR3 sequence: CASSRDRGYGYTF. In DNA, the CDR3 is TGTGCCAGCAGTCGGGACAGGGGCTATGGCTACACCTTC.

In this sample, this clone turned up once. J is TRBJ2-1 and V is TRBV19; D unresolved. There are 16 residues in the CDR3. With 3 bases removed from V and 1 base from J, the gap between germline ends came to 13 bases. The germline V gene encodes CDR1 LNHDA and CDR2 SQIVND (reference sequence). The CDR3 DNA reads TGTGCCAGTAGTATTGGCGGATCGAATTCCTACAATGAGCAGTTCTTC. Its protein product is CASSIGGSNSYNEQFF.

V and J are TRBV10-3 and TRBJ1-3, with D unclear. V lost 0 bases and J lost 2, with 8 bases in between. This CDR3 has 15 amino acids. CDR1 and CDR2 (germline): ENHRY, SYGVKD. CDR3 protein: CAISESPATGNTIYF. CDR3 sequence (DNA): TGTGCCATCAGTGAGTCACCAGCGACTGGAAACACCATATATTTT.

This clone was found many times. The genes are TRBV7-8 and TRBJ2-5; TRBD2 matches 9 bases. The CDR3 totals 18 residues. Per germline, CDR1 SGHVS and CDR2 FQNEAQ. V shed 0 bases and J 5 bases; nucleotides not matched to a gene: 13. Written as DNA, the CDR3 is TGTGCCAGCAGCTTAGCGGTATTGGCGGGGGGGCTAGAGGAGACCCAGTACTTC. Its protein is CASSLAVLAGGLEETQYF. The full variable domain, its missing parts supplied by reference TRBV7-8 and TRBJ2-5, is GAGVSQSPRYKVAKRGQDVALRCDPISGHVSLFWYQQALGQGPEFLTYFQNEAQLDKSGLPSDRFFAERPEGSVSTLKIQRTQQEDSAVYLCASSLAVLAGGLEETQYFGPGTRLLVL.

V usage is TRBV5-4 and J usage is TRBJ2-5, with D possibly being TRBD2 (6 bases). In germline, CDR1 is SGHNT, CDR2 YYREEE (reference sequence). The CDR3 is 19 residues long. Trimming shortened V by 5 bases and J by 2 bases, and 28 bases separated the two germline ends. The CDR3 loop reads CASSPSGDPHSGRQETQYF. The CDR3 DNA is TGTGCCAGCAGTCCATCGGGGGACCCACATTCGGGTCGGCAAGAGACCCAGTACTTC.